The 10 T cell receptor beta chains in this list originate from one sample, sequenced in a study of blood T cell repertoires in COVID-19 (dated by TCRdb to about 2020). Receptor amplification or capture employed the immunoSEQ multiplex PCR assay. This is the immuneACCESS table as TCRdb keeps it, with only in-frame sequences that have V and J called. A part of the clones is gone; compared with another copy, unresolved V genes explain less than half, and the rest is unexplained. The table for this sample lists 150,000 to 200,000 clones; around 80% of them were counted only once. The top ten clones comprise approximately 15% of the sample. The sequenced material came from PBMCs or T cells enriched from blood (not recorded which). These receptors were taken from a man in his sixties who had been exposed to COVID-19.

This clone was found a few times. The chain recombines TRBV30 with TRBJ1-5, with 8 bases that match TRBD1. V was clipped by 2 bases and J by 6 bases; unmatched bases: 6. This CDR3 is built from 14 residues. Germline CDR1 is GTSNPN and CDR2 is SVGIG (reference sequence). CDR3 sequence: CAWSSTTGGQPQHF. DNA of the CDR3: TGTGCCTGGAGTTCAACAACAGGGGGTCAGCCCCAGCATTTT.

The rearrangement links TRBV24-1 to TRBJ2-3, with 7 bases aligning to TRBD2. Losses at the gene ends were 3 bases for V and 0 bases for J; bases not matched to a gene: 14. CDR1 and CDR2 from the germline V gene are KGHDR and SFDVKD. The CDR3 is 19 residues long. The CDR3 loop is CATSDVAGREMPSTDTQYF. The CDR3 DNA reads as TGTGCCACCAGTGATGTGGCCGGGCGGGAGATGCCTAGCACAGATACGCAGTATTTT.

This clone was counted at least ten times. The chain employs TRBV20-1 and TRBJ1-4, with a tentative D call TRBD1 (5 bases). The CDR3 contains 15 residues. The germline V gene encodes CDR1 DFQATT and CDR2 SNEGSKA (reference sequence). Trimming took off 3 bases at V and 8 bases at J, with 19 bases between the two ends. The CDR3 protein is CSASDLGRNGEKLFF. For the CDR3, the DNA is TGCAGTGCTAGTGATCTGGGGCGGAATGGAGAAAAACTGTTTTTT.

The chain has TRBV27 and TRBJ1-1; D is possibly TRBD1 (6 bases). Trimming removed 5 bases at V and 1 base at J, with 17 bases between. Germline lookup yields CDR1 MNHEY and CDR2 SMNVEV (reference sequence). The CDR3 contains 16 residues. The CDR3 is CASSLRSGDRNTEAFF. The CDR3 region has the DNA TGTGCCAGCAGTCTCCGATCAGGGGATCGGAACACTGAAGCTTTCTTT.

The CDR3 reads CASSRDRTYEQYF. In nucleotides, the CDR3 is TGCGCCAGCAGCCGGGACAGGACCTACGAGCAGTACTTC. The chain is built from TRBV10-1 and TRBJ2-7; 8 bases match TRBD1. Trimming cost V 6 bases and J 2 bases; bases outside gene matches: 3. The CDR3 totals 13 residues. Germline assignment: CDR1 WNHNN and CDR2 SYGVQD (reference sequence).

In this sample, this clone turned up once. The gene calls are TRBV5-8 and TRBJ2-1; 8 positions match TRBD2. J gave up 5 bases and V 4 bases, and 11 bases lay outside the gene matches. CDR3 length equals 16 residues. Per the germline V gene, CDR1 is SGHTS and CDR2 is YDEGEE. CDR3 sequence reads: CASSPGNGRANNEQFF. The CDR3 DNA reads as TGTGCCAGCAGCCCCGGGAACGGGAGGGCCAACAATGAGCAGTTCTTC.

CDR3 sequence reads: CASSYRTGMGYGYTF. The CDR3 region has the DNA TGTGCCAGCAGTTATAGGACAGGGATGGGCTATGGCTACACCTTC. The chain carries TRBV6-5 and TRBJ1-2, with 8 bases identical to TRBD1. Germline CDR1 and CDR2: MNHEY and SVGAGI. This CDR3 spans 15 amino acids. The J segment lost 4 bases and the V segment lost 3 bases, leaving 7 bases of the junction unmatched.

The gene calls are TRBV27 and TRBJ1-5, with 9 bases that match TRBD1. Germline V CDR1 and CDR2: MNHEY, SMNVEV (reference sequence). With 8 bases clipped from V and 9 bases from J, the junction kept 8 bases outside the gene matches. The CDR3 has 13 residues. CDR3 DNA sequence: TGTGCCAGCCGCCCGGGACAGGGCGGGCCCCAGCATTTT. Amino acid sequence: CASRPGQGGPQHF.

This clone showed up just a few times. This chain links TRBV7-2 with TRBJ2-1; TRBD1 matches at 7 bases. The junction had 4 bases not matched to a gene; V was cut back by 2 bases and J by 6 bases. CDR3 size: 14 residues. Germline CDR1 and CDR2: SGHTA and FQGNSA. The chain's CDR3 is CASSLMPGGNEQFF. CDR3 DNA sequence: TGTGCCAGCAGCTTAATGCCAGGGGGCAATGAGCAGTTCTTC.

The chain joins TRBV19 to TRBJ2-4, with 9 bases fitting TRBD1. Trimming removed 2 bases from V and 0 bases from J; junction bases left unmatched: 17. The CDR3 covers 21 residues. The germline V gene encodes CDR1 LNHDA and CDR2 SQIVND (reference sequence). CDR3 nucleotides: TGTGCCAGTAGTATAAGTGGACCGGGACAGGGATATGAGCTAGCCAAAAACATTCAGTACTTC. Its translation: CASSISGPGQGYELAKNIQYF.